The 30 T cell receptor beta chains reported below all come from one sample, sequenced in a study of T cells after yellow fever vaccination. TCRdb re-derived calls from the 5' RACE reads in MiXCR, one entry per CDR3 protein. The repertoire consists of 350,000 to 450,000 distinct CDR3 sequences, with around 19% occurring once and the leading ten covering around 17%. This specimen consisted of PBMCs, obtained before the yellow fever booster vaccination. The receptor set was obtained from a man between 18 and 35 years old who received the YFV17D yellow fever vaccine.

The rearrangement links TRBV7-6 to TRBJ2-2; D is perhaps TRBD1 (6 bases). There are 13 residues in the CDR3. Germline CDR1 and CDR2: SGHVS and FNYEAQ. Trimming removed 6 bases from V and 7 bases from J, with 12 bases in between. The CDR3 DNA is TGTGCCAGCAGACCAACAGGGTACGGGGAGCTGTTTTTT. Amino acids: CASRPTGYGELFF.

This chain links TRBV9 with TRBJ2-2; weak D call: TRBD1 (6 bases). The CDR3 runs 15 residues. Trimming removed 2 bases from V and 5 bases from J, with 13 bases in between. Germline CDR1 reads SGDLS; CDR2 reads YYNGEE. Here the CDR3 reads CASSVGTTPTGELFF. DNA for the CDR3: TGTGCCAGCAGCGTTGGGACAACCCCGACCGGGGAGCTGTTTTTT.

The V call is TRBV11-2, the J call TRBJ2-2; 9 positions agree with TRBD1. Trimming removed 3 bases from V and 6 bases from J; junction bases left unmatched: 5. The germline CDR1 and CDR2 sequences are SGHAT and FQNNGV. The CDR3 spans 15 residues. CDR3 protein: CASSLGQGLSGELFF. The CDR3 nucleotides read TGTGCCAGCAGCTTGGGACAGGGATTATCCGGGGAGCTGTTTTTT.

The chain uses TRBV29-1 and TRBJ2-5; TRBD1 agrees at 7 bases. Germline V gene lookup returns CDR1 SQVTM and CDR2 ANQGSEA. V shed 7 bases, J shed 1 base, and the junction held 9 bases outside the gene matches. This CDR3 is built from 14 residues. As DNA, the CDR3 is TGCAGCGGAGGGAGACAGGGTGTCCAAGAGACCCAGTACTTC. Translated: CSGGRQGVQETQYF.

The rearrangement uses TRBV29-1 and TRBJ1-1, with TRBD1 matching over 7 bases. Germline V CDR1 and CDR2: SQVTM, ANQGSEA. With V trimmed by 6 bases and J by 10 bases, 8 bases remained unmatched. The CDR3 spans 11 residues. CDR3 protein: CSVVTGFGAFF. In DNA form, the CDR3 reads TGCAGCGTGGTGACAGGGTTTGGAGCTTTCTTT.

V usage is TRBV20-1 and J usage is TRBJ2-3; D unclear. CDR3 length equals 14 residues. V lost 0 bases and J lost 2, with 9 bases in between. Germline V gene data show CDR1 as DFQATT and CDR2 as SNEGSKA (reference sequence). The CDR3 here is CSARDRSYTDTQYF. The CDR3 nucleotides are TGCAGTGCTAGAGATCGAAGTTACACAGATACGCAGTATTTT.

This CDR3 is CASRDSNQPQHF. In nucleotides, the CDR3 is TGTGCCAGCAGGGACAGCAATCAGCCCCAGCATTTT. The V and J genes are TRBV12-3 or TRBV12-4 and TRBJ1-5; D remains unclear. Trimming removed 6 bases from V and 1 base from J, with 4 bases in between. The CDR3 is 12 residues long.

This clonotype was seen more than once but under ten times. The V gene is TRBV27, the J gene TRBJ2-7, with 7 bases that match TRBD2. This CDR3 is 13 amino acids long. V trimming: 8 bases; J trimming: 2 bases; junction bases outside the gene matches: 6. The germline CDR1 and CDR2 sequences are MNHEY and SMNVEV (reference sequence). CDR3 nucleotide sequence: TGTGCCAGCCGGGGGGAGGTAGCCTACGAGCAGTACTTC. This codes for CASRGEVAYEQYF.

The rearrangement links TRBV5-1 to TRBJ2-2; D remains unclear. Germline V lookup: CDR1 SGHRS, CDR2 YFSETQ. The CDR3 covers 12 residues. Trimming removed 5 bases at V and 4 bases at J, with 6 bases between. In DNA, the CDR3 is TGCGCCAGCAGAGAATCCACCGGGGAGCTGTTTTTT. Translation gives CASRESTGELFF.

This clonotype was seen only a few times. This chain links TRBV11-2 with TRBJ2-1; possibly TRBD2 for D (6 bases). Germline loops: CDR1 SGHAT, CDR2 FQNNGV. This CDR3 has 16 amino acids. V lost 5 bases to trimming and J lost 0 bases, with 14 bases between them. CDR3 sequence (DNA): TGTGCCAGCAGCCCAGCCTTGGGGGGCTCCTACAATGAGCAGTTCTTC. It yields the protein CASSPALGGSYNEQFF.

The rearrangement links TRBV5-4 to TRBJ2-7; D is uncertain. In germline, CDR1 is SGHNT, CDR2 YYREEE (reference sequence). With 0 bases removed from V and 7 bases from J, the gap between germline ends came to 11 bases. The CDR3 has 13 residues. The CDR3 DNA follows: TGTGCCAGCAGCTTGGGTAGTCTGGCTGAGCAGTACTTC. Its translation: CASSLGSLAEQYF.

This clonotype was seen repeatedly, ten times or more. The CDR3 spells CAISGREGNTEAFF. CDR3 sequence (DNA): TGTGCCATCAGTGGAAGGGAGGGGAACACTGAAGCTTTCTTT. The chain joins TRBV10-3 to TRBJ1-1; no reliable D call. Germline CDR1 is ENHRY and CDR2 is SYGVKD. V lost 4 bases to trimming and J lost 1 base, with 10 bases between them. The CDR3 extends over 14 amino acids.

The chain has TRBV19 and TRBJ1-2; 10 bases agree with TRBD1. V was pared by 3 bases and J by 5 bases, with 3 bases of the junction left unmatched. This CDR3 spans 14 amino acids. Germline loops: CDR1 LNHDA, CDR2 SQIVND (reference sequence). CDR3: CASSMGQGLYGYTF. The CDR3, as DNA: TGTGCCAGTAGTATGGGACAGGGGTTGTATGGCTACACCTTC.

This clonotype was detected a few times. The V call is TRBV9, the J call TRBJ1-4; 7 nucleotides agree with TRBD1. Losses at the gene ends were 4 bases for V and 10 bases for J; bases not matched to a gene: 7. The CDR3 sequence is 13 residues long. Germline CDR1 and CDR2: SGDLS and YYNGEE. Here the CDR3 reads CASSTVTGAKLFF. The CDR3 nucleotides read TGTGCCAGCAGCACGGTCACAGGGGCAAAACTGTTTTTT.

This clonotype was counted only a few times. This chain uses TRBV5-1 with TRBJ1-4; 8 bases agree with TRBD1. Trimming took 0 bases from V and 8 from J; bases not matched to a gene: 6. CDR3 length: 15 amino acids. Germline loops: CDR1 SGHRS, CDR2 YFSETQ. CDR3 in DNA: TGCGCCAGCAGCTTGGCGGGGACAGGAGGCGAAAAACTGTTTTTT. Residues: CASSLAGTGGEKLFF.

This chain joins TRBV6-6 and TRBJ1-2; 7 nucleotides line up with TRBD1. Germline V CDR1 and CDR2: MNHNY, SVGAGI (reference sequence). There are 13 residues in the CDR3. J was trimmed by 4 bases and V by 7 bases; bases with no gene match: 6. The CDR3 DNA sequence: TGTGCCAGCATCGACAGGGTGGCCTATGGCTACACCTTC. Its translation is CASIDRVAYGYTF.

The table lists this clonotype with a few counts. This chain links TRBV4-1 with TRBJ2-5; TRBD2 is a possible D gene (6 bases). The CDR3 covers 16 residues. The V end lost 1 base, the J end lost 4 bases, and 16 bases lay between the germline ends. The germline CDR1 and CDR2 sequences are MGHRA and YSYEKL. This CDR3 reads CASSQVGTPITETQYF. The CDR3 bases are TGCGCCAGCAGCCAAGTTGGGACTCCTATTACAGAGACCCAGTACTTC.

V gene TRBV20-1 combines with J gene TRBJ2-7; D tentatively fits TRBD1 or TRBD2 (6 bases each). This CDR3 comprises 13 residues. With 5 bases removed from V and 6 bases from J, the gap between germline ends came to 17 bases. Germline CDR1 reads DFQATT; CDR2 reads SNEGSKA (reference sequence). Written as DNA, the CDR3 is TGCAGTGCTTTGGGGGGCAACGGGCTCGAGCAGTACGTC. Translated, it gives CSALGGNGLEQYV.

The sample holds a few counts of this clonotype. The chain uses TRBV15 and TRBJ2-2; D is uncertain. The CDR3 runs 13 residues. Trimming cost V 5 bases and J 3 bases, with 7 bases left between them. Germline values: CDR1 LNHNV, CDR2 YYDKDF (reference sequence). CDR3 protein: CATSPRDTGELFF. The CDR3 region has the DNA TGTGCCACCAGCCCCCGTGACACCGGGGAGCTGTTTTTT.

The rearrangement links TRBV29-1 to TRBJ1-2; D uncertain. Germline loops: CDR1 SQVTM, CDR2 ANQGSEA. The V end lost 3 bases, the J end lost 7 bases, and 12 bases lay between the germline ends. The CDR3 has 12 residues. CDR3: CSVDGRSSGYTF. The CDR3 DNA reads TGCAGCGTTGATGGGCGTTCGAGTGGCTACACCTTC. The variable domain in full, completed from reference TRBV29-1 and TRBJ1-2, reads SAVISQKPSRDICQRGTSLTIQCQVDSQVTMMFWYRQQPGQSLTLIATANQGSEATYESGFVIDKFPISRPNLTFSTLTVSNMSPEDSSIYLCSVDGRSSGYTFGSGTRLTVV.

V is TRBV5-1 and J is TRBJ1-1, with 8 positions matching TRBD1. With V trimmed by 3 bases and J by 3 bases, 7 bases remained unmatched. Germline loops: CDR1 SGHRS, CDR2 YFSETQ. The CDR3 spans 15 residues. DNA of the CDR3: TGCGCCAGCAGCTCCCAGGGGGCTGGGGACACTGAAGCTTTCTTT. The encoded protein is CASSSQGAGDTEAFF. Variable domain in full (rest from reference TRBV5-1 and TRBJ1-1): KAGVTQTPRYLIKTRGQQVTLSCSPISGHRSVSWYQQTPGQGLQFLFEYFSETQRNKGNFPGRFSGRQFSNSRSEMNVSTLELGDSALYLCASSSQGAGDTEAFFGQGTRLTVV.

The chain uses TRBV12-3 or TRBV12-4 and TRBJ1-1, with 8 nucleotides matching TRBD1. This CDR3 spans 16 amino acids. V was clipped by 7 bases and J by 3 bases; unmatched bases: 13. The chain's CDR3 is CASKPLGDRQYTEAFF. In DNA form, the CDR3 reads TGTGCCAGCAAACCACTCGGGGACAGGCAGTACACTGAAGCTTTCTTT.

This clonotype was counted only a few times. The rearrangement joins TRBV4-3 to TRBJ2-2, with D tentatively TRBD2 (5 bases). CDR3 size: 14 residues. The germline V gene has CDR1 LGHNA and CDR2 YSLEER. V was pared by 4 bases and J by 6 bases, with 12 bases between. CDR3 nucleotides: TGCGCCAGCAGCCCCCCGGGGTTCCCCGGGGAGCTGTTTTTT. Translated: CASSPPGFPGELFF.

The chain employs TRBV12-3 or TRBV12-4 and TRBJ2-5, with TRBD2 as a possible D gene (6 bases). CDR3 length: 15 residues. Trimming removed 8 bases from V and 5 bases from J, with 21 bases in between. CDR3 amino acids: CASAGRGEFGETQYF. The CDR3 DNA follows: TGTGCCAGCGCCGGGCGGGGCGAGTTTGGGGAGACCCAGTACTTC.

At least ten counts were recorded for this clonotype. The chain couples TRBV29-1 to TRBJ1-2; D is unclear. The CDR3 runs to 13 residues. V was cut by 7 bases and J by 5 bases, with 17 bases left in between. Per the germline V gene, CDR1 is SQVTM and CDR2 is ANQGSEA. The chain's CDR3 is CSDREGALYGYTF. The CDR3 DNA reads TGCAGCGACCGAGAAGGAGCCCTATATGGCTACACCTTC. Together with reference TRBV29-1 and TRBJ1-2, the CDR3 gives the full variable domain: SAVISQKPSRDICQRGTSLTIQCQVDSQVTMMFWYRQQPGQSLTLIATANQGSEATYESGFVIDKFPISRPNLTFSTLTVSNMSPEDSSIYLCSDREGALYGYTFGSGTRLTVV.

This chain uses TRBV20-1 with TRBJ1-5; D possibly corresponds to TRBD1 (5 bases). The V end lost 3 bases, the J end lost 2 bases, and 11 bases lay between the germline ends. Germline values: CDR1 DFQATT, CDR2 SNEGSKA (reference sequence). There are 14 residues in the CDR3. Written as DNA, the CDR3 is TGCAGTGCTAGCCGGGACGGCCGCAATCAGCCCCAGCATTTT. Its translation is CSASRDGRNQPQHF.

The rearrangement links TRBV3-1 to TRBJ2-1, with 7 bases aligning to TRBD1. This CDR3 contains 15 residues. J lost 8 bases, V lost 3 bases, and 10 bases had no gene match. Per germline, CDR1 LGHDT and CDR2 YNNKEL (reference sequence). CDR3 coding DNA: TGTGCCAGCAGCCATGTGAGGGGGCCACCATATGAGCAGTTCTTC. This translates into CASSHVRGPPYEQFF.

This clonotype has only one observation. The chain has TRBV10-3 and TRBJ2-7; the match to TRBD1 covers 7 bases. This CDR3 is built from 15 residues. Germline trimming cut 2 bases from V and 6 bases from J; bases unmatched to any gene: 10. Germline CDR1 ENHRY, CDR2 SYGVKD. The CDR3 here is CAISEKTTGSSEQYV. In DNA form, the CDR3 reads TGTGCCATCAGTGAGAAAACGACAGGGAGCTCCGAGCAGTACGTC.

The CDR3 DNA reads TGCAGTGCTTATGGGACACTCGCCTCAATCAGTGAGCAGTTCTTC. Protein sequence: CSAYGTLASISEQFF. The chain combines TRBV20-1 with TRBJ2-1; D possibly corresponds to TRBD1 (6 bases). This CDR3 comprises 15 residues. Germline-derived CDR1 and CDR2 are DFQATT and SNEGSKA (reference sequence). Between the trimmed V and J ends, which lost 5 bases and 9 bases, there was a span of 23 bases.

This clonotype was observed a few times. The CDR3 loop reads CASSFIGPGVFQAFF. CDR3 coding DNA: TGTGCCAGCAGCTTTATCGGGCCAGGGGTGTTTCAAGCTTTCTTT. V gene TRBV5-6 combines with J gene TRBJ1-1; D is perhaps TRBD1 (6 bases). CDR1 and CDR2 from the germline V gene are SGHDT and YYEEEE. The CDR3 spans 15 residues. With 2 bases removed from V and 9 bases from J, the gap between germline ends came to 20 bases.